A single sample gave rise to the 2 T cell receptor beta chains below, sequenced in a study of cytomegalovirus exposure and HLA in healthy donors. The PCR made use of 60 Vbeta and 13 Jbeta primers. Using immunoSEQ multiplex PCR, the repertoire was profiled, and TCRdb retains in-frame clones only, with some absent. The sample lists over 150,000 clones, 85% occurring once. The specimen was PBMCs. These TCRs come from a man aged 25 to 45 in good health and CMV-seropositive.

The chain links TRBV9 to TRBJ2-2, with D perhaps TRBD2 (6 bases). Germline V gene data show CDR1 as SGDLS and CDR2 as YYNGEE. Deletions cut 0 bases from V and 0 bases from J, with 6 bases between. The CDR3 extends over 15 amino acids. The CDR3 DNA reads TGTGCCAGCAGCGTAGGCGGGGCGAACACCGGGGAGCTGTTTTTT. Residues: CASSVGGANTGELFF.

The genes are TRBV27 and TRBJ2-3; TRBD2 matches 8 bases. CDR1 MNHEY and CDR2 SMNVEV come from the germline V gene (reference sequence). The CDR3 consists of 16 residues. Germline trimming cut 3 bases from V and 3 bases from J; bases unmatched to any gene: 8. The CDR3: CASSFLTGGPTDTQYF. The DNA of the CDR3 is TGTGCCAGCAGTTTCCTCACGGGAGGGCCGACAGATACGCAGTATTTT.